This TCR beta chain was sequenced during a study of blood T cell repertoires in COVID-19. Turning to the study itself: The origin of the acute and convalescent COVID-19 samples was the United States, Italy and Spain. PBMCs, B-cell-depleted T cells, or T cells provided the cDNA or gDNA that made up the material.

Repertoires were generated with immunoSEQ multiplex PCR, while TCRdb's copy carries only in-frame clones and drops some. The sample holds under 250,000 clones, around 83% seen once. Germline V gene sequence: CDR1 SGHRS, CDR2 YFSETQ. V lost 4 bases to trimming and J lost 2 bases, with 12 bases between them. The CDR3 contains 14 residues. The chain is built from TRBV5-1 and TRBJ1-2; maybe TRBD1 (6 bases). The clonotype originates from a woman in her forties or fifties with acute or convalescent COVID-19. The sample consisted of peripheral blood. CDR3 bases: TGCGCCAGCAGCAATACAGGGACCAACTATGGCTACACCTTC. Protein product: CASSNTGTNYGYTF.